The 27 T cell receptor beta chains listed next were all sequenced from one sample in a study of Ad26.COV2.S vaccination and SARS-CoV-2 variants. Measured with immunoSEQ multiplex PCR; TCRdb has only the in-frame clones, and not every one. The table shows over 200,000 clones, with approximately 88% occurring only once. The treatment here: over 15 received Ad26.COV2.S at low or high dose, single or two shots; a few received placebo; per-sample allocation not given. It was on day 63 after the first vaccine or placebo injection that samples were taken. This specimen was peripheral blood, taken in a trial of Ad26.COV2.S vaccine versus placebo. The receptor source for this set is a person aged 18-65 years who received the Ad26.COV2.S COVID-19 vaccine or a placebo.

This chain's CDR3 is CASSLWGDTQYF. DNA of the CDR3: TGCGCCAGCAGCTTGTGGGGGGATACGCAGTATTTT. The chain couples TRBV5-1 to TRBJ2-3, with D perhaps TRBD1 or TRBD2 (5 bases each). Germline CDR1 is SGHRS and CDR2 is YFSETQ. Trimming took 1 base from V and 6 from J, leaving 6 bases between them. CDR3 size: 12 residues. The full variable domain, in which reference TRBV5-1 and TRBJ2-3 provide the parts outside the CDR3, is KAGVTQTPRYLIKTRGQQVTLSCSPISGHRSVSWYQQTPGQGLQFLFEYFSETQRNKGNFPGRFSGRQFSNSRSEMNVSTLELGDSALYLCASSLWGDTQYFGPGTRLTVL.

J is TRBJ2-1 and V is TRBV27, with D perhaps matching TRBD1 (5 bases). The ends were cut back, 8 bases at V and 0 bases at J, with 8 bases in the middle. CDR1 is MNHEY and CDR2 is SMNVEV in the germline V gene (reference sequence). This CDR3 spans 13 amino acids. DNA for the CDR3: TGTGCCAGCGCAGGGAACTCCTACAATGAGCAGTTCTTC. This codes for CASAGNSYNEQFF.

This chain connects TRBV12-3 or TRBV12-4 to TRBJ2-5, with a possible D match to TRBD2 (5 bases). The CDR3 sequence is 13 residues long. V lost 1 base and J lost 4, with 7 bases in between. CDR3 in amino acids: CASSLGGVETQYF. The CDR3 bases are TGTGCCAGCAGTTTAGGGGGAGTAGAGACCCAGTACTTC.

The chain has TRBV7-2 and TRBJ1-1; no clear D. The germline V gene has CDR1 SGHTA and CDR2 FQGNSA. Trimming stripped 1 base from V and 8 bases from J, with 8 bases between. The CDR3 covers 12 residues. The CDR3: CASSLGPREAFF. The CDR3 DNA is TGTGCCAGCAGCTTAGGGCCGAGGGAAGCTTTCTTT.

CDR3 in amino acids: CASRRGTYGYTF. CDR3 DNA sequence: TGTGCCAGCAGACGGGGGACTTATGGCTACACCTTC. The gene calls are TRBV6-6 and TRBJ1-2, with a weak D call TRBD1 (5 bases). Germline V gives CDR1 MNHNY, CDR2 SVGAGI (reference sequence). With 6 bases removed from V and 5 bases from J, the gap between germline ends came to 10 bases. The CDR3 has 12 residues.

In nucleotides, the CDR3 is TGTGCCAGCAGCTTGCCTCCGAACACTGAAGCTTTCTTT. Its translation is CASSLPPNTEAFF. The J gene is TRBJ1-1, the V gene TRBV5-8; the D is unclear. Germline V gene lookup returns CDR1 SGHTS and CDR2 YDEGEE. Trimming took off 1 base at V and 1 base at J, with 5 bases between the two ends. This CDR3 is built from 13 residues. Full variable domain (rest looked up from reference TRBV5-8 and TRBJ1-1): EAGVTQSPTHLIKTRGQQATLRCSPISGHTSVYWYQQALGLGLQFLLWYDEGEERNRGNFPPRFSGRQFPNYSSELNVNALELEDSALYLCASSLPPNTEAFFGQGTRLTVV.

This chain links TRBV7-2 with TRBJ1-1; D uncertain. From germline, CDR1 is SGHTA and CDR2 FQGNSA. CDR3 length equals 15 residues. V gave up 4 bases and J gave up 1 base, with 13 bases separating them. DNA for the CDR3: TGTGCCAGCAGCTGGGTCCACGATACGAACACTGAAGCTTTCTTT. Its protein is CASSWVHDTNTEAFF.

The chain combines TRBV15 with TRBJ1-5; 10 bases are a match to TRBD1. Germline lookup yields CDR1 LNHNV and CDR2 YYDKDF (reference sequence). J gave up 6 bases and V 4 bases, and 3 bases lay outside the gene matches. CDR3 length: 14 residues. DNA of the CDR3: TGTGCCACCAGCATCGGACAGGGGGGTCAGCCCCAGCATTTT. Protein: CATSIGQGGQPQHF.

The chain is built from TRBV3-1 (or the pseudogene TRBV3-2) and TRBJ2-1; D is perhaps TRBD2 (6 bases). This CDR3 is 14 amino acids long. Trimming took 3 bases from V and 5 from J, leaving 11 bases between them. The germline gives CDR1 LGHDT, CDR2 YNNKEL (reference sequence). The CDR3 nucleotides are TGTGCCAGCAGCCATCGCGGGGTAGACAATGAGCAGTTCTTC. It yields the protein CASSHRGVDNEQFF.

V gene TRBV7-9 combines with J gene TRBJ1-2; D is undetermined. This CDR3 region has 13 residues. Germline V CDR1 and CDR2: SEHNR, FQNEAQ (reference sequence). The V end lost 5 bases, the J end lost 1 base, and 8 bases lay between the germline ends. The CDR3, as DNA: TGTGCCAGCAGCGCGGACGGTAACTATGGCTACACCTTC. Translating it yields CASSADGNYGYTF.

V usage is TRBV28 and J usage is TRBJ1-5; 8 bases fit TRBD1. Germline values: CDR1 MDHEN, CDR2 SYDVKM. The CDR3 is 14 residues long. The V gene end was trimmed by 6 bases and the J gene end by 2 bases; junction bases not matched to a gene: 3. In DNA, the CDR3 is TGTGCCAGCAGCCAGGACAGGGGCAATCAGCCCCAGCATTTT. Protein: CASSQDRGNQPQHF.

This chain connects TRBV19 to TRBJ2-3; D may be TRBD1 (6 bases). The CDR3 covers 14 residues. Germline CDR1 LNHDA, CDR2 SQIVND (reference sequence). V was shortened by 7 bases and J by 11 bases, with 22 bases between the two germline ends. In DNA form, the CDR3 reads TGTGCCAGTACCTCCGGGACACCGCCTCGGGAGCAGTATTTT. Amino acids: CASTSGTPPREQYF.

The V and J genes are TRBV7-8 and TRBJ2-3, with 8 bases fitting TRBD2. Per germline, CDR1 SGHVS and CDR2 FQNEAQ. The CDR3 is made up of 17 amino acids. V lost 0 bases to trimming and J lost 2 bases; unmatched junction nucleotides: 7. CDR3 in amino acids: CASSLASSGGLTDTQYF. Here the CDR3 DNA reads TGTGCCAGCAGCTTAGCATCGAGCGGGGGCCTCACAGATACGCAGTATTTT.

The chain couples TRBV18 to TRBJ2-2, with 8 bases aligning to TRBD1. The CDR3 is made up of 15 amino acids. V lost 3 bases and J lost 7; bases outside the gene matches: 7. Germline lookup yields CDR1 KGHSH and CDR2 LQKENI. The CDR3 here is CASSPTGQGSGELFF. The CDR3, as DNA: TGTGCCAGCTCACCTACAGGACAGGGAAGCGGGGAGCTGTTTTTT.

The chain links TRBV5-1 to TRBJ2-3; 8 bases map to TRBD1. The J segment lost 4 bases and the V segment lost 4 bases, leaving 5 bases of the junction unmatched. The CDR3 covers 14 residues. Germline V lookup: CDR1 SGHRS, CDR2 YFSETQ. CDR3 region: CASSQDRESDTQYF. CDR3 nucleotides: TGCGCCAGCAGCCAGGACAGGGAGTCAGATACGCAGTATTTT.

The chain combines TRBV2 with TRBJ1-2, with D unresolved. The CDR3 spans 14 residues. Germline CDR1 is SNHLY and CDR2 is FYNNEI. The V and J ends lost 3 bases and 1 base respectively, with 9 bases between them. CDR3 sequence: CASSDNGLNYGYTF. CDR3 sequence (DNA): TGTGCCAGCAGTGATAACGGTCTTAACTATGGCTACACCTTC.

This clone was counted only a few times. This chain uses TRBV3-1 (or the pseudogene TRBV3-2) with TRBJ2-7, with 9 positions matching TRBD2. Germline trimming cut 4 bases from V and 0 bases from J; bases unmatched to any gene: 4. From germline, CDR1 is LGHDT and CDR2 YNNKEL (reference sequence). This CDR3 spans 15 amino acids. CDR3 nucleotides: TGTGCCAGCAGCCCCCTAGCGGGGAGCTCCTACGAGCAGTACTTC. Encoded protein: CASSPLAGSSYEQYF.

The CDR3 region is CASSVDQVPSTDTQYF. The CDR3 region has the DNA TGTGCCAGCAGCGTAGATCAGGTCCCTAGCACAGATACGCAGTATTTT. The chain joins TRBV9 to TRBJ2-3; D is undetermined. The CDR3 has 16 amino acids. Germline-derived CDR1 and CDR2 are SGDLS and YYNGEE. The V and J ends lost 0 bases and 0 bases respectively, with 11 bases between them. The full variable domain, its missing parts supplied by reference TRBV9 and TRBJ2-3, is DSGVTQTPKHLITATGQRVTLRCSPRSGDLSVYWYQQSLDQGLQFLIQYYNGEERAKGNILERFSAQQFPDLHSELNLSSLELGDSALYFCASSVDQVPSTDTQYFGPGTRLTVL.

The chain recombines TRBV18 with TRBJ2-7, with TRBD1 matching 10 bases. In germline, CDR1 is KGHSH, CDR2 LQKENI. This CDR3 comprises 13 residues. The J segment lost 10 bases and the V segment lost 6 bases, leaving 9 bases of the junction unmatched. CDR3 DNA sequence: TGTGCCAGCTCCCAGGGACAGGGGACGGGACAGTACTTC. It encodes CASSQGQGTGQYF.

As DNA, the CDR3 is TGCAGCGTTGGTAACAATCGGGGCGGGCGGGAGACCCAGTACTTC. Its translation is CSVGNNRGGRETQYF. This sequence joins TRBV29-1 and TRBJ2-5; TRBD1 or TRBD2 may be the D gene (5 bases each). CDR1 is SQVTM, CDR2 ANQGSEA, per germline. The CDR3 extends over 15 amino acids. Trimming took 4 bases from V and 5 from J, leaving 20 bases between them.

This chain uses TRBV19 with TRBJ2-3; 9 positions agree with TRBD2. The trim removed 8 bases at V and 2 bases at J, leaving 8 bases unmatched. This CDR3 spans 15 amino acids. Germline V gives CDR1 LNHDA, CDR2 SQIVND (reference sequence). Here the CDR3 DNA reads TGTGCCAGTGCCGGACTAGCGCGCGACACAGATACGCAGTATTTT. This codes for CASAGLARDTDTQYF.

CDR3 coding DNA: TGCGCCAGCAGCTTCACAGGGGGCGCGGACACTGAAGCTTTCTTT. As protein: CASSFTGGADTEAFF. The chain joins TRBV5-1 to TRBJ1-1, with 9 bases matching TRBD1. Trimming took 2 bases from V and 3 from J; bases not matched to a gene: 5. CDR3 size: 15 residues. CDR1 and CDR2 (germline): SGHRS, YFSETQ.

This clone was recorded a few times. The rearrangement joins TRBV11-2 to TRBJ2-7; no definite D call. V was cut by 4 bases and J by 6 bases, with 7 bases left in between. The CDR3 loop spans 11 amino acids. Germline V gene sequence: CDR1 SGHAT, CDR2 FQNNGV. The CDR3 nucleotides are TGTGCCAGCAGCTCTCGTCTCGAGCAGTACTTC. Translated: CASSSRLEQYF.

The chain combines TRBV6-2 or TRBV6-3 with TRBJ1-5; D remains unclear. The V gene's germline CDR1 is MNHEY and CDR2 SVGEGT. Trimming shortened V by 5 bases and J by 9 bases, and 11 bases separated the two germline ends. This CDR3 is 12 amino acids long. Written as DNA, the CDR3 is TGTGCCAGCAGTCTCCCCCTCAGGCCCCAGCATTTT. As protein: CASSLPLRPQHF.

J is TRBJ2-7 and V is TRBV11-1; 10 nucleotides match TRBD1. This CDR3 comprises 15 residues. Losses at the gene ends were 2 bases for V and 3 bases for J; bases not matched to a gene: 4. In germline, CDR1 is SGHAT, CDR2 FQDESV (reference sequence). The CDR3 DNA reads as TGTGCCAGCAGCTTAAACGGACAGGGGGGCTACGAGCAGTACTTC. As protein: CASSLNGQGGYEQYF.

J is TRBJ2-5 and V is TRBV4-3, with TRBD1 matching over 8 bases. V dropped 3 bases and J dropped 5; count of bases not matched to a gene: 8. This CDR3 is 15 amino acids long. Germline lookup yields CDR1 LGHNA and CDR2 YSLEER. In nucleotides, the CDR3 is TGCGCCAGCAGCCACTCGGACAGGGTAGGGGAGACCCAGTACTTC. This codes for CASSHSDRVGETQYF.

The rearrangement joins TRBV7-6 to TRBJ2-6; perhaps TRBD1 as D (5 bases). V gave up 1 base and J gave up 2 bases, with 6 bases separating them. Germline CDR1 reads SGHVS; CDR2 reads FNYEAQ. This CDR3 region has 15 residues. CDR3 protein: CASSLGRAGANVLTF. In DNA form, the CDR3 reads TGTGCCAGCAGCTTAGGCAGGGCTGGGGCCAACGTCCTGACTTTC.